This T cell receptor (beta chain) emerged from a study of blood T cell repertoires in COVID-19. As for the study in general: Material from acute and convalescent COVID-19 was sourced from the United States, Italy and Spain. Sample material is recorded as cDNA or gDNA derived from T cells, B-cell-depleted T cells, or PBMCs.

This CDR3 has 15 amino acids. Germline V lookup: CDR1 SGDLS, CDR2 YYNGEE. The V segment lost 3 bases and the J segment 6 bases; nucleotides outside the gene matches: 5. The authors' processing: Using reference gene primer amplification, nucleated cell counts were estimated. Profiled with immunoSEQ multiplex PCR; TCRdb holds only in-frame clones, not every one. D and trimming were read from the DNA, whereas the V and J calls and clone size are those reported in that table. The data contain 110,000 to 150,000 clones, 75% to 85% of them singletons. Material: peripheral blood. V gene TRBV9 combines with J gene TRBJ2-5, with TRBD2 matching 13 bases. The source is a man in his sixties with active or convalescent COVID-19. The CDR3 spells CASSETSGGAKTQYF. The CDR3 coding sequence is TGTGCCAGCAGCGAAACTAGCGGGGGGGCGAAGACCCAGTACTTC.